The 16 T cell receptor beta chains presented below share a single source sample, sequenced in a study of blood T cell repertoires in COVID-19. Clones were sequenced by immunoSEQ multiplex PCR, and TCRdb holds only the in-frame ones, with some missing. The sample records approximately 100,000 clones, almost 95% being singletons. Sample: peripheral blood. The receptors come from a man aged 45-65 years with active COVID-19.

The rearrangement links TRBV9 to TRBJ1-1, with 10 bases that match TRBD1. There are 15 residues in the CDR3. Germline V gives CDR1 SGDLS, CDR2 YYNGEE. V dropped 3 bases and J dropped 1; count of bases not matched to a gene: 3. The chain's CDR3 is CASSARQGANTEAFF. Here the CDR3 DNA reads TGTGCCAGCAGCGCCAGACAGGGGGCGAACACTGAAGCTTTCTTT.

The chain employs TRBV3-1 (or the pseudogene TRBV3-2) and TRBJ2-3; no clear D. Trimming shortened V by 6 bases and J by 0 bases, and 10 bases separated the two germline ends. CDR1 LGHDT and CDR2 YNNKEL come from the germline V gene (reference sequence). The CDR3 is 14 amino acids. CDR3 sequence: CASRMSGSTDTQYF. In nucleotides, the CDR3 is TGTGCCAGCAGAATGTCCGGGAGCACAGATACGCAGTATTTT.

V and J are TRBV14 and TRBJ2-1; D may be TRBD1 (6 bases). V was shortened by 1 base and J by 0 bases, with 10 bases between the two germline ends. CDR1 and CDR2 (germline): SGHDN, FVKESK. This CDR3 is built from 16 residues. This chain's CDR3 is CASSQAGHGSYNEQFF. CDR3 nucleotides: TGTGCCAGCAGCCAAGCGGGACATGGCTCCTACAATGAGCAGTTCTTC.

V gene TRBV2 combines with J gene TRBJ2-3, with a weak D call TRBD1 (5 bases). The CDR3 runs to 16 residues. The V gene's germline CDR1 is SNHLY and CDR2 FYNNEI. The ends were cut back, 3 bases at V and 4 bases at J, with 17 bases in the middle. The CDR3 coding sequence is TGTGCCAGCAGTGACATAGGTCAGGGCCCCCCAGATACGCAGTATTTT. Protein product: CASSDIGQGPPDTQYF.

V gene TRBV3-1 (or the pseudogene TRBV3-2) combines with J gene TRBJ1-1, with D perhaps matching TRBD1 (5 bases). Germline CDR1 reads LGHDT; CDR2 reads YNNKEL (reference sequence). The CDR3 covers 14 residues. Between the trimmed V and J ends, which lost 1 base and 1 base, there was a span of 7 bases. The CDR3 sequence is CASSQAQGNTEAFF. In DNA, the CDR3 is TGTGCCAGCAGCCAAGCTCAGGGGAACACTGAAGCTTTCTTT.

V is TRBV24-1 and J is TRBJ2-1; TRBD1 aligns across 9 bases. Germline loops: CDR1 KGHDR, CDR2 SFDVKD. V was pared by 8 bases and J by 9 bases, with 10 bases of the junction left unmatched. This CDR3 is 14 amino acids long. CDR3 residues: CATNSAGTGSEQFF. The CDR3 DNA reads as TGTGCCACCAATTCCGCCGGGACAGGGAGTGAGCAGTTCTTC.

The rearrangement uses TRBV7-9 and TRBJ2-5, with 8 bases aligning to TRBD1. J gave up 5 bases and V 1 base, and 9 bases lay outside the gene matches. Germline assignment: CDR1 SEHNR and CDR2 FQNEAQ (reference sequence). This CDR3 contains 16 residues. CDR3: CASSLGSGQGGETQYF. DNA of the CDR3: TGTGCCAGCAGCTTAGGATCCGGACAGGGAGGCGAGACCCAGTACTTC. The full variable domain, completed using reference TRBV7-9 and TRBJ2-5, is DTGVSQNPRHKITKRGQNVTFRCDPISEHNRLYWYRQTLGQGPEFLTYFQNEAQLEKSRLLSDRFSAERPKGSFSTLEIQRTEQGDSAMYLCASSLGSGQGGETQYFGPGTRLLVL.

This clone occurred once. This chain connects TRBV28 to TRBJ1-5, with 7 bases aligning to TRBD1. This CDR3 is built from 15 residues. V shed 10 bases, J shed 7 bases, and the junction held 16 bases outside the gene matches. Germline values: CDR1 MDHEN, CDR2 SYDVKM. Here the CDR3 reads CATRLGQGGRQPQHF. CDR3 sequence (DNA): TGTGCCACCCGCTTAGGGCAGGGGGGTCGCCAGCCCCAGCATTTT. Drawing the rest from reference TRBV28 and TRBJ1-5, the complete variable domain is DVKVTQSSRYLVKRTGEKVFLECVQDMDHENMFWYRQDPGLGLRLIYFSYDVKMKEKGDIPEGYSVSREKKERFSLILESASTNQTSMYLCATRLGQGGRQPQHFGDGTRLSIL.

This rearrangement joins TRBV28 to TRBJ2-7; possibly TRBD2 for D (5 bases). Trimming took off 5 bases at V and 0 bases at J, with 11 bases between the two ends. Germline CDR1 reads MDHEN; CDR2 reads SYDVKM. CDR3 length: 14 residues. CDR3: CASSPPGDSYEQYF. Here the CDR3 DNA reads TGTGCCAGCAGTCCCCCCGGGGACTCCTACGAGCAGTACTTC.

The gene calls are TRBV3-1 (or the pseudogene TRBV3-2) and TRBJ2-3; 7 positions match TRBD2. This CDR3 has 14 residues. In germline, CDR1 is LGHDT, CDR2 YNNKEL (reference sequence). The ends lost 4 bases at V and 7 bases at J; junction bases unmatched: 8. The CDR3 DNA reads as TGTGCCAGCAGCCCGGGGACTACAACCCATACGCAGTATTTT. This translates into CASSPGTTTHTQYF.

About this clone itself: A junction end diverges from the germline sequence, so it may reflect a read error. V and J are TRBV24-1 and TRBJ1-5; D not certain. The CDR3 covers 15 residues. The V gene's germline CDR1 is KGHDR and CDR2 SFDVKD. The CDR3 nucleotides are TGTGCCACCAGTGATCCCACCCGCGGCAACCAGCCCCAGCATTTT. This encodes CATSDPTRGNQPQHF.

The rearrangement joins TRBV11-3 to TRBJ1-5, with D unclear. The germline V and J ends were trimmed by 3 bases and 0 bases, with 6 bases remaining between them. Germline V gene sequence: CDR1 SGHNT, CDR2 YENEEA. The CDR3 has 14 amino acids. The CDR3 spells CASSFYLSNQPQHF. Here the CDR3 DNA reads TGTGCCAGCAGCTTCTACCTTAGCAATCAGCCCCAGCATTTT.

The J gene is TRBJ2-3, the V gene TRBV20-1, with 9 positions matching TRBD2. Germline CDR1 DFQATT, CDR2 SNEGSKA (reference sequence). The CDR3 loop spans 17 amino acids. With 3 bases clipped from V and 2 bases from J, the junction kept 12 bases outside the gene matches. CDR3 bases: TGCAGTGCTAGTTGGGCAGTTAGCGGGAGTGCCACAGATACGCAGTATTTT. The encoded protein is CSASWAVSGSATDTQYF.

J is TRBJ1-6 and V is TRBV18; 7 nucleotides line up with TRBD1. The CDR3 has 15 residues. Looked up from germline, CDR1 is KGHSH and CDR2 is LQKENI. The trim removed 3 bases at V and 7 bases at J, leaving 6 bases unmatched. CDR3 DNA sequence: TGTGCCAGCTCACCCTCCGGGACAGCCAATTCACCCCTCCACTTT. Translation gives CASSPSGTANSPLHF.

V is TRBV7-3 and J is TRBJ2-1; tentative D call: TRBD2 (5 bases). This CDR3 has 14 amino acids. V dropped 3 bases and J dropped 1 base, with 7 bases sitting between them. Per the germline V gene, CDR1 is SGHTA and CDR2 is FQGTGA. The CDR3 nucleotides read TGTGCCAGCAGCTTGAGGGATTCCTACAATGAGCAGTTCTTC. It yields the protein CASSLRDSYNEQFF.

The chain recombines TRBV2 with TRBJ1-2, with D perhaps matching TRBD1 (6 bases). Germline V CDR1 and CDR2: SNHLY, FYNNEI. V was shortened by 4 bases and J by 5 bases, with 14 bases between the two germline ends. The CDR3 covers 14 residues. CDR3 loop: CASSVTGQHYGYTF. CDR3 nucleotide sequence: TGTGCCAGCAGTGTGACAGGACAACATTATGGCTACACCTTC.